The TCR beta chain under discussion was sequenced for a study of cytomegalovirus exposure and HLA in healthy donors. Study outcomes and limitations: Most observed TCR sequences were rare, whereas some public TCRs were detected in many donors. An Asian-associated ancestry cluster reportedly showed fewer N-insertions than the roughly 700-donor mean in a later analysis.

Germline assignment: CDR1 MDHEN and CDR2 SYDVKM. J lost 4 bases, V lost 0 bases, and 11 bases had no gene match. The CDR3 has 18 amino acids. This clone was observed once. Antigen specificity is unknown. PCR primers comprised 60 Vbeta and 13 Jbeta primers. The protocol was immunoSEQ multiplex PCR, while the TCRdb copy is restricted to in-frame clones and leaves out a portion. The repertoire includes approximately 290,000 clones, 80% of them detected once, and over 0.3% sits in the top ten. The origin of this receptor is a girl aged 2-10 years in good health and CMV-seronegative. The gene calls are TRBV28 and TRBJ2-7; 11 nucleotides align to TRBD2. The sample was PBMCs. CDR3 in amino acids: CASSLWGSGRALPYEQYF. The CDR3 nucleotides are TGTGCCAGCAGTTTATGGGGTAGCGGGAGGGCCCTCCCGTACGAGCAGTACTTC.